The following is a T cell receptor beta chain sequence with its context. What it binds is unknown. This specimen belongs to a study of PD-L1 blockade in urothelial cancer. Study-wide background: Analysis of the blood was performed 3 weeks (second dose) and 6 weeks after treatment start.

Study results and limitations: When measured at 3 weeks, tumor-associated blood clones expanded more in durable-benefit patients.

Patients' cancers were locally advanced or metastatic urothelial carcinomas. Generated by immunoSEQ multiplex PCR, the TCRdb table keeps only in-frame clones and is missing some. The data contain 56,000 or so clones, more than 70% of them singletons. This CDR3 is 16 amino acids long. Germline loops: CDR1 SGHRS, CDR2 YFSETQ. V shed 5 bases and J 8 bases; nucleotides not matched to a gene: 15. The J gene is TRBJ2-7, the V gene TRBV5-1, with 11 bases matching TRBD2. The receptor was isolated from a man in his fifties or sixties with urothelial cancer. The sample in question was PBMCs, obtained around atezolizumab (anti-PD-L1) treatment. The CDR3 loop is CASRQNRTSGPGKQYF. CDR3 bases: TGCGCCAGCAGGCAGAACCGGACTAGCGGGCCGGGGAAGCAGTACTTC.